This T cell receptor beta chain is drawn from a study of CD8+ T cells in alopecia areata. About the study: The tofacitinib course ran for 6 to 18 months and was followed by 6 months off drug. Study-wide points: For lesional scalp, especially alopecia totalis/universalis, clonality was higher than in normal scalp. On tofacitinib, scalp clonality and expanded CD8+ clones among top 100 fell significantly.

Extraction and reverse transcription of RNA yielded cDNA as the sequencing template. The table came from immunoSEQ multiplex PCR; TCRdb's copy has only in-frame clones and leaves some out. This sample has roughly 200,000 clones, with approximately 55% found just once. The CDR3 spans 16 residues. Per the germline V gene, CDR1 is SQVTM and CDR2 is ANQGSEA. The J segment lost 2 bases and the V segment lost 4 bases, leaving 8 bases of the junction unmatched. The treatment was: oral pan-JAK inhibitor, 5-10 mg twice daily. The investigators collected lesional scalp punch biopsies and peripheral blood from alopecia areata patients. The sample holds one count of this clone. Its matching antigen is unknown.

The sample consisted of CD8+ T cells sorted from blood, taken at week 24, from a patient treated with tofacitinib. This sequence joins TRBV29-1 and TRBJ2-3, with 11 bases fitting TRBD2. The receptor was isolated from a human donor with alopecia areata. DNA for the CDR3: TGCAGCGTTGTCGGAGGGACTAGCGGTGTCACAGATACGCAGTATTTT. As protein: CSVVGGTSGVTDTQYF.